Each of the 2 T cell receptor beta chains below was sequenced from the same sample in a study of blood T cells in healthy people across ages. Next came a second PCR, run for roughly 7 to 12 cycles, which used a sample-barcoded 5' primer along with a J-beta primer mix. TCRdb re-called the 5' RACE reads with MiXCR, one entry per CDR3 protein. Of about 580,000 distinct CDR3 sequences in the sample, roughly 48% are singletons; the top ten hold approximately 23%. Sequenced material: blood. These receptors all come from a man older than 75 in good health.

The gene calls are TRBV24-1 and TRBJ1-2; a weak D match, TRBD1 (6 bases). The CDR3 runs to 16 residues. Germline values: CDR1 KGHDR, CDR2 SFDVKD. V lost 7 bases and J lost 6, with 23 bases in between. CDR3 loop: CATRLIQGTGPHGYTF. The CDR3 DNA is TGTGCCACCAGACTAATACAGGGCACAGGCCCTCATGGCTACACCTTC.

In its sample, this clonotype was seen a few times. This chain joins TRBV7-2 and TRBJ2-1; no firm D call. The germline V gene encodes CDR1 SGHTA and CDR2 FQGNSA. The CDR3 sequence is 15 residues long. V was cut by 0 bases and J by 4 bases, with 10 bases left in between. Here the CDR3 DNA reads TGTGCCAGCAGCTTAGCTAGGTTCCCTTACAATGAGCAGTTCTTC. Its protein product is CASSLARFPYNEQFF. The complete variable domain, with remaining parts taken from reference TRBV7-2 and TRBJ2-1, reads GAGVSQSPSNKVTEKGKDVELRCDPISGHTALYWYRQSLGQGLEFLIYFQGNSAPDKSGLPSDRFSAERTGGSVSTLTIQRTQQEDSAVYLCASSLARFPYNEQFFGPGTRLTVL.